This T cell receptor (beta chain) was captured by sequencing in a study of response to subunit inactivated influenza vaccine. Trimming pared 3 bases from V and 0 bases from J, leaving 9 bases between. Germline V gene lookup returns CDR1 DFQATT and CDR2 SNEGSKA (reference sequence). This CDR3 comprises 14 residues. A single record per CDR3 protein comes from TCRdb applying MiXCR to the RT-PCR reads. The sample has 500,000 to 550,000 distinct CDR3 sequences; around a quarter are singletons. This sample also appeared in a second study, on T cells expressing NK-cell markers. That paper notes: UMIs were included in TCR beta cDNA generated by 5'RACE template switching.

Source: CD4+ T cells sorted from PBMCs, taken 11 to 12 days after vaccination. V and J are TRBV20-1 and TRBJ1-5, with D possibly TRBD1 on 6 matching bases. The receptor was derived from a man between 50 and 59 years old who received an inactivated influenza vaccine. The CDR3 nucleotides are TGCAGTGCTAGCAGGGGAAATAGCAATCAGCCCCAGCATTTT. This translates into CSASRGNSNQPQHF.